Presented here are 20 T cell receptor beta chains from one specimen sequenced in a study of blood T cell repertoires in COVID-19. Using immunoSEQ multiplex PCR, the repertoire was profiled, and TCRdb retains in-frame clones only, with some absent. Here the sample spans roughly 150,000 clones, more than 80% being singletons. The sample taken for sequencing was peripheral blood. Receptor source: a man between 60 and 70 years old with acute or convalescent COVID-19.

The chain links TRBV6-1 to TRBJ2-7; a weak D match, TRBD2 (6 bases). Trimming removed 3 bases from V and 7 bases from J, with 19 bases in between. Per the germline V gene, CDR1 is MNHNS and CDR2 is SASEGT. The CDR3 spans 15 residues. The CDR3: CASSEGAGIEGEQYF. The DNA of the CDR3 is TGTGCCAGCAGTGAGGGAGCGGGTATCGAGGGGGAGCAGTACTTC.

This clone was counted once. The chain combines TRBV2 with TRBJ2-5, with a possible D match to TRBD1 (5 bases). The CDR3 totals 14 residues. The V gene's germline CDR1 is SNHLY and CDR2 FYNNEI. The germline V and J ends were trimmed by 11 bases and 1 base, with 17 bases remaining between them. The CDR3 reads CAGKGTGPQETQYF. The CDR3 DNA follows: TGTGCCGGAAAGGGAACAGGACCCCAAGAGACCCAGTACTTC.

V usage is TRBV27 and J usage is TRBJ2-7, with D possibly TRBD2 on 5 matching bases. In germline, CDR1 is MNHEY, CDR2 SMNVEV (reference sequence). This CDR3 has 13 residues. The germline V and J ends were trimmed by 3 bases and 5 bases, with 11 bases remaining between them. CDR3: CASSFGEYDEQYF. The CDR3 coding sequence is TGTGCCAGCAGTTTCGGGGAGTACGACGAGCAGTACTTC.

V and J are TRBV5-1 and TRBJ2-1; 9 positions agree with TRBD2. CDR3 length: 15 residues. After removal of 2 bases from V and 5 bases from J, the junction contained 5 bases not matched to a gene. Germline CDR1 reads SGHRS; CDR2 reads YFSETQ. CDR3 nucleotides: TGCGCCAGCAGCTTCTTAGCGGGGGCGGACAATGAGCAGTTCTTC. Protein sequence: CASSFLAGADNEQFF.

This chain connects TRBV7-9 to TRBJ2-7, with TRBD2 as a possible D gene (5 bases). Deletions cut 9 bases from V and 4 bases from J, with 22 bases between. CDR1 SEHNR and CDR2 FQNEAQ come from the germline V gene (reference sequence). CDR3 length: 15 amino acids. The CDR3 DNA reads TGTGCCAGAACCCCCCGAAGAGTAGCGAAGTACGAGCAGTACTTC. This translates into CARTPRRVAKYEQYF.

The chain is built from TRBV7-9 and TRBJ1-5; weak D call: TRBD1 (5 bases). V gave up 0 bases and J gave up 6 bases, with 15 bases separating them. CDR1 SEHNR and CDR2 FQNEAQ come from the germline V gene (reference sequence). The CDR3 has 16 residues. The CDR3 DNA follows: TGTGCCAGCAGCTTAGCGGGGCAGGGAGGCGGTCAGCCCCAGCATTTT. Residues: CASSLAGQGGGQPQHF.

The chain joins TRBV6-5 to TRBJ1-1; TRBD1 is a possible D gene (6 bases). Trimming left V 7 bases short and J 0 bases short, with 12 bases between. The CDR3 totals 14 residues. CDR1 MNHEY and CDR2 SVGAGI come from the germline V gene. CDR3 DNA sequence: TGTGCCAGCACCAGAGACAGGCTGAACACTGAAGCTTTCTTT. As protein: CASTRDRLNTEAFF.

This chain joins TRBV10-3 and TRBJ1-1; maybe TRBD1 (6 bases). CDR1 is ENHRY, CDR2 SYGVKD, per germline. Trimming removed 0 bases at V and 3 bases at J, with 11 bases between. This CDR3 spans 15 amino acids. The CDR3 bases are TGTGCCATCAGTGAGTCGGGCAGGGGCCACACTGAAGCTTTCTTT. This sequence encodes CAISESGRGHTEAFF.

The chain recombines TRBV5-8 with TRBJ1-5; no definite D call. The V gene lost 0 bases and the J gene lost 4 bases, with 11 bases spanning the gap. Germline V lookup: CDR1 SGHTS, CDR2 YDEGEE. This CDR3 spans 15 amino acids. The CDR3 is CASSLGRVGNQPQHF. In nucleotides, the CDR3 is TGTGCCAGCAGCTTGGGGAGGGTAGGAAATCAGCCCCAGCATTTT.

V gene TRBV3-1 (or the pseudogene TRBV3-2) combines with J gene TRBJ2-2; D may be TRBD1 (5 bases). The CDR3 sequence is 16 residues long. V lost 0 bases and J 4 bases, leaving 12 bases between the germline ends. Per germline, CDR1 LGHDT and CDR2 YNNKEL (reference sequence). This CDR3 reads CASSQDEGARTGELFF. CDR3 DNA sequence: TGTGCCAGCAGCCAAGATGAAGGGGCGCGCACCGGGGAGCTGTTTTTT.

This clone was recorded once. The V call is TRBV7-6, the J call TRBJ1-4, with 9 bases matching TRBD1. This CDR3 has 16 residues. The V gene's germline CDR1 is SGHVS and CDR2 FNYEAQ. V was pared by 5 bases and J by 8 bases, with 12 bases of the junction left unmatched. The CDR3 DNA sequence: TGTGCCAGCAGCCCCCAATACAGGGGGCGAGAGGAAAAACTGTTTTTT. It encodes CASSPQYRGREEKLFF.

The chain couples TRBV6-6 to TRBJ2-7; TRBD1 aligns across 7 bases. J gave up 6 bases and V 5 bases, and 7 bases lay outside the gene matches. This CDR3 has 13 residues. Germline CDR1 MNHNY, CDR2 SVGAGI (reference sequence). For the CDR3, the DNA is TGTGCCAGCAGTCCCCGACAGGGAAGCGAGCAGTACTTC. Translation: CASSPRQGSEQYF.

This clone was observed a handful of times. This chain uses TRBV19 with TRBJ1-2, with TRBD1 matching 10 bases. V dropped 8 bases and J dropped 8; count of bases not matched to a gene: 11. The CDR3 runs to 14 residues. Germline loops: CDR1 LNHDA, CDR2 SQIVND (reference sequence). The CDR3 nucleotides are TGTGCCAGTGGAAAATGGGGACAGGGGCTGGGCTACACCTTC. Its translation: CASGKWGQGLGYTF. Full variable domain (rest looked up from reference TRBV19 and TRBJ1-2): DGGITQSPKYLFRKEGQNVTLSCEQNLNHDAMYWYRQDPGQGLRLIYYSQIVNDFQKGDIAEGYSVSREKKESFPLTVTSAQKNPTAFYLCASGKWGQGLGYTFGSGTRLTVV.

The chain links TRBV18 to TRBJ1-2; D is possibly TRBD1 (6 bases). CDR1 and CDR2 from the germline V gene are KGHSH and LQKENI. The V end was cut by 3 bases, the J end by 4 bases, with 9 bases between. The CDR3 contains 13 residues. CDR3 nucleotides: TGTGCCAGCTCACCGCGGGGGGCCTATGGCTACACCTTC. This sequence encodes CASSPRGAYGYTF.

The rearrangement joins TRBV15 to TRBJ1-1, with a tentative D call TRBD1 (6 bases). The CDR3 runs to 13 residues. Germline CDR1 is LNHNV and CDR2 is YYDKDF (reference sequence). Trimming removed 1 base from V and 6 bases from J, with 9 bases in between. The CDR3 region has the DNA TGTGCCACCAGCAGAGGACAGGAGCCTGAAGCTTTCTTT. It codes for CATSRGQEPEAFF.

The rearrangement uses TRBV2 and TRBJ1-2; 10 bases match TRBD1. Germline V gene sequence: CDR1 SNHLY, CDR2 FYNNEI. The V and J ends lost 4 bases and 8 bases, in that order; junction bases with no gene match: 7. The length of the CDR3 is 14 residues. In nucleotides, the CDR3 is TGTGCCAGCAGTGGGACAGGGGGAACGTTGGGCTACACCTTC. Translating it yields CASSGTGGTLGYTF.

The chain links TRBV29-1 to TRBJ2-2; 11 nucleotides agree with TRBD2. From germline, CDR1 is SQVTM and CDR2 ANQGSEA. V lost 3 bases to trimming and J lost 6 bases; unmatched junction nucleotides: 6. The CDR3 consists of 15 residues. The CDR3 here is CSVEWLAGGPGELFF. The CDR3 nucleotides are TGCAGCGTTGAGTGGCTAGCGGGGGGTCCCGGGGAGCTGTTTTTT.

This clone was recorded only once. The V gene is TRBV3-1 (or the pseudogene TRBV3-2), the J gene TRBJ1-2; TRBD1 is a possible D gene (5 bases). Trimming left V 3 bases short and J 4 bases short, with 9 bases between. Germline V CDR1 and CDR2: LGHDT, YNNKEL (reference sequence). The CDR3 covers 13 residues. The CDR3: CASSHGQAYGYTF. CDR3 nucleotide sequence: TGTGCCAGCAGCCATGGACAAGCCTATGGCTACACCTTC.

The rearrangement joins TRBV4-3 to TRBJ2-7, with 7 bases aligning to TRBD1. Germline-derived CDR1 and CDR2 are LGHNA and YSLEER. The trim removed 2 bases at V and 5 bases at J, leaving 6 bases unmatched. The CDR3 loop spans 14 amino acids. The CDR3 DNA is TGCGCCAGCAGCCAAACAGACAGGGACCACGAGCAGTACTTC. Its protein product is CASSQTDRDHEQYF.

The chain recombines TRBV3-1 (or the pseudogene TRBV3-2) with TRBJ1-2; 7 nucleotides align to TRBD1. The CDR3 spans 17 residues. Per germline, CDR1 LGHDT and CDR2 YNNKEL (reference sequence). The J segment lost 0 bases and the V segment lost 3 bases, leaving 10 bases of the junction unmatched. The CDR3 region has the DNA TGTGCCAGCAGCCACCCAGGCAGGGGGTTAGCTAACTATGGCTACACCTTC. Translation gives CASSHPGRGLANYGYTF.